This is a list of T cell receptor beta chains from one sample in a study of cytomegalovirus exposure and HLA in healthy donors. Method: immunoSEQ multiplex PCR; TCRdb's copy keeps in-frame clones and lacks some. The sample records 150,000 or so clones, nearly 70% being singletons. Sequenced input: PBMCs. The receptors were sampled from a man aged 25 to 45 in good health and CMV-seropositive. Both conserved end residues are part of each CDR3. D genes are given only for firm matches. Clone size is stated in some rows and not others, as once, few, many or a class when expanded.

TRBV5-6,NA,TRBJ2-7,TRBD2,CASSLPRTSGVSSYEQYF,TGTGCCAGCAGCCTCCCAAGGACTAGCGGGGTAAGCTCCTACGAGCAGTACTTC
TRBV4-1,NA,TRBJ2-1,NA,CASSQEGLPGDEQFF,TGCGCCAGCAGCCAAGAGGGACTCCCGGGGGATGAGCAGTTCTTC
TRBV7-9,NA,TRBJ2-3,TRBD2,CASRGTSGGNLFSTDTQYF,TGTGCCAGCAGAGGGACTAGCGGGGGAAATCTGTTTAGCACAGATACGCAGTATTTT
TRBV12-5,NA,TRBJ2-7,NA,CASIWGIKSDEQYF,TGTGCTAGCATCTGGGGCATTAAGTCCGACGAGCAGTACTTC
TRBV12-5,once,TRBJ2-2,NA,CANQQGWTGELFF,TGTGCTAACCAACAGGGATGGACCGGGGAGCTGTTTTTT
TRBV14,NA,TRBJ1-2,NA,CASSQDTYGYTF,TGTGCCAGCAGCCAAGATACTTATGGCTACACCTTC
TRBV7-3,few,TRBJ1-4,NA,CAIVHGGEKLFF,TGTGCCATCGTCCACGGGGGAGAAAAACTGTTTTTT
TRBV7-3,once,TRBJ1-2,TRBD1,CASSPGQGGYGYTF,TGTGCCAGCAGCCCCGGACAGGGGGGGTATGGCTACACCTTC
TRBV4-2,NA,TRBJ2-7,TRBD1,CASSQGDRDYEQYF,TGTGCCAGCAGCCAAGGGGACAGGGACTACGAGCAGTACTTC
TRBV5-6,NA,TRBJ2-5,TRBD2,CASSFWGGETQYF,TGTGCCAGCAGCTTTTGGGGGGGAGAGACCCAGTACTTC
TRBV19,once,TRBJ2-3,TRBD2,CASSIASGNPTDTQYF,TGTGCCAGTAGTATAGCTAGCGGGAATCCCACAGATACGCAGTATTTT
TRBV7-9,NA,TRBJ1-4,TRBD1,CASSLAITGASEEKLFF,TGTGCCAGCAGCTTAGCTATAACAGGGGCTTCGGAGGAAAAACTGTTTTTT
TRBV19,NA,TRBJ1-6,TRBD1,CASSAGQGGSPLHF,TGTGCCAGTAGTGCCGGACAGGGGGGTTCACCCCTCCACTTT
TRBV28,NA,TRBJ1-5,TRBD1,CASSWDSRQTQHF,TGTGCCAGCAGTTGGGACAGCCGTCAAACCCAGCATTTT
TRBV10-3,NA,TRBJ2-5,NA,CAMGGGQQETQYF,TGTGCCATGGGGGGGGGCCAGCAAGAGACCCAGTACTTC
TRBV9,once,TRBJ1-1,NA,CASSVAAAGESEAFF,TGTGCCAGCAGCGTAGCCGCGGCGGGGGAGAGTGAAGCTTTCTTT
TRBV7-8,NA,TRBJ2-3,TRBD2,CASSLLAGHTDTQYF,TGTGCCAGCAGCCTACTAGCGGGGCACACAGATACGCAGTATTTT
TRBV19,NA,TRBJ1-4,NA,CATSRSTNEKLFF,TGTGCCACTAGTCGGTCAACTAATGAAAAACTGTTTTTT
TRBV6-5,few,TRBJ1-1,TRBD1,CASSTQGGGTEAFF,TGTGCCAGCAGTACCCAAGGGGGCGGCACTGAAGCTTTCTTT
TRBV10-3,NA,TRBJ1-1,NA,CAIRTSGQNTEAFF,TGTGCCATCAGGACCTCCGGACAGAACACTGAAGCTTTCTTT
TRBV18,NA,TRBJ2-3,TRBD2,CASSPPNTPSGGGLKQYF,TGTGCCAGCTCACCACCGAACACACCTAGCGGGGGGGGATTGAAGCAGTATTTT
TRBV27,NA,TRBJ1-4,TRBD1,CANSTRDRAVGILGELFF,TGTGCCAACTCAACCCGGGACAGGGCCGTCGGGATCCTTGGGGAACTGTTTTTT
TRBV30,NA,TRBJ1-2,TRBD1,CAWSPWQGATDYGYTF,TGTGCCTGGAGCCCTTGGCAGGGGGCTACCGATTATGGCTACACCTTC
TRBV19,few,TRBJ1-1,NA,CASSPTQRGTEAFF,TGTGCCAGTTCTCCCACGCAGCGAGGGACTGAAGCTTTCTTT
TRBV29-1,NA,TRBJ2-5,TRBD1,CSVAGGWQETQYF,TGCAGCGTTGCAGGGGGCTGGCAGGAGACCCAGTACTTC
TRBV14,few,TRBJ2-5,TRBD2,CASSQDPGLVPKTQYF,TGTGCCAGCAGCCAAGATCCGGGACTAGTGCCGAAGACCCAGTACTTC
TRBV2,NA,TRBJ1-6,NA,CASRGTTDGWSSPLHF,TGTGCCAGCCGGGGGACCACTGATGGGTGGAGTTCACCCCTCCACTTT
TRBV7-6,NA,TRBJ2-7,NA,CASSPGADASSYEQYF,TGTGCCAGCAGCCCAGGGGCGGATGCAAGCTCCTACGAGCAGTACTTC
TRBV30,NA,TRBJ2-7,TRBD1,CAWTGTAYEQYF,TGTGCCTGGACCGGGACAGCCTACGAGCAGTACTTC